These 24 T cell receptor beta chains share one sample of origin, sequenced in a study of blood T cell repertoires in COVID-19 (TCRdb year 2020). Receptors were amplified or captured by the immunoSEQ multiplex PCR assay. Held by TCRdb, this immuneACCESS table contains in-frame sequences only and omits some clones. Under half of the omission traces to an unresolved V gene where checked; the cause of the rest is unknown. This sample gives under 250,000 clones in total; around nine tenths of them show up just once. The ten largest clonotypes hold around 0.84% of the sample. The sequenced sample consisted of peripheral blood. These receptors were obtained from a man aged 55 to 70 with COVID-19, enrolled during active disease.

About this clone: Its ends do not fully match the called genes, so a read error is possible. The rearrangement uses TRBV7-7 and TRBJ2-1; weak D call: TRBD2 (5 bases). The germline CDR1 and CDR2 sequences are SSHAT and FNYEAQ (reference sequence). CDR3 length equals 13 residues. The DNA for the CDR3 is TGTGCTAGCAGCTTAAAACTCCTAGCTGAGCAGTTCTTC. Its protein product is CASSLKLLAEQFF. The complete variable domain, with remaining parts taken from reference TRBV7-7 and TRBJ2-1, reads GAGVSQSPRYKVTKRGQDVTLRCDPISSHATLYWYQQALGQGPEFLTYFNYEAQPDKSGLPSDRFSAERPEGSISTLTIQRTEQRDSAMYRCASSLKLLAEQFFGPGTRLTVL.

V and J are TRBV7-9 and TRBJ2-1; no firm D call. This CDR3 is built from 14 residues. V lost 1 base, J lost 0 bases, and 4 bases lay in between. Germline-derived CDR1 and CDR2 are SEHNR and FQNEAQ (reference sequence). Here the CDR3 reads CASSLGSSYNEQFF. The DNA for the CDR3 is TGTGCCAGCAGCTTAGGGAGCTCCTACAATGAGCAGTTCTTC.

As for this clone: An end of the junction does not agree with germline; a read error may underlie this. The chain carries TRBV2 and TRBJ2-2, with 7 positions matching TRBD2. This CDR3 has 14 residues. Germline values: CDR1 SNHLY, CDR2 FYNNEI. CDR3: CASSEAGRGGQLFF. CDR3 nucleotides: TGTGCCAGCAGTGAAGCGGGGAGGGGCGGGCAGCTGTTTTTT. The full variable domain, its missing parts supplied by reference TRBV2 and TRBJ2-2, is EPEVTQTPSHQVTQMGQEVILRCVPISNHLYFYWYRQILGQKVEFLVSFYNNEISEKSEIFDDQFSVERPDGSNFTLKIRSTKLEDSAMYFCASSEAGRGGQLFFGEGSRLTVL.

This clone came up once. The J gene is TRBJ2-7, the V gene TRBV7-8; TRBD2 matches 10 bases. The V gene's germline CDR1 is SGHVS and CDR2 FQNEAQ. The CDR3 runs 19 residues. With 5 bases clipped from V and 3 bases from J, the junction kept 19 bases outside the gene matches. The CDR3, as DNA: TGTGCCAGCAGCCCCAGCCCCAGGGGGTCTAGCGGGGGAGTCTACGAGCAGTACTTC. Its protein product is CASSPSPRGSSGGVYEQYF.

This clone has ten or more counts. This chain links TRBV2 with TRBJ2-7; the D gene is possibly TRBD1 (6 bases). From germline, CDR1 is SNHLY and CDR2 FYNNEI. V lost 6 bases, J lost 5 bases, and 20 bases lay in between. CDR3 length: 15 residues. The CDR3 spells CASSATQPGDHEQYF. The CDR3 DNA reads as TGTGCCAGCAGCGCCACACAACCAGGGGATCACGAGCAGTACTTC.

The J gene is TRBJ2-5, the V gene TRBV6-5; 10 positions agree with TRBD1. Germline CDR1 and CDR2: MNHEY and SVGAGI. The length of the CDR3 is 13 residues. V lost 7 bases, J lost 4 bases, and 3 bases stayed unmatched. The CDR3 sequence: CASTGDRGETQYF. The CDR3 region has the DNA TGTGCCAGCACAGGGGACAGGGGAGAGACCCAGTACTTC.

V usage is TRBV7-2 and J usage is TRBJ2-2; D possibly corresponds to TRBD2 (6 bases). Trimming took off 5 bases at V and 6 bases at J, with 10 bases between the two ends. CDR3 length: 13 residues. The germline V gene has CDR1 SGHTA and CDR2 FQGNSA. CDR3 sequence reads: CASSRGGPGELFF. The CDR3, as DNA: TGTGCCAGCAGCCGTGGAGGGCCCGGGGAGCTGTTTTTT.

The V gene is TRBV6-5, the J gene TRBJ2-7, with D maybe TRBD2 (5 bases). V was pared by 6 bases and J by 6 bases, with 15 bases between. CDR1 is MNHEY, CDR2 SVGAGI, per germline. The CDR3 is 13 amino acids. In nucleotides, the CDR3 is TGTGCCAGCAGCTTCCTCGGACTTGTCGAGCAGTACTTC. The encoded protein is CASSFLGLVEQYF.

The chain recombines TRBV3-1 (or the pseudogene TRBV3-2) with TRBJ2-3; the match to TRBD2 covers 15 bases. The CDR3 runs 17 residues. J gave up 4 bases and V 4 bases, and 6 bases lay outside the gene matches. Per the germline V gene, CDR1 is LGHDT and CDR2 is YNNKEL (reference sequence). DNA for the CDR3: TGTGCCAGCAGCCTTCGGACTAGCGGGAGGGCCCCAGATACGCAGTATTTT. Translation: CASSLRTSGRAPDTQYF.

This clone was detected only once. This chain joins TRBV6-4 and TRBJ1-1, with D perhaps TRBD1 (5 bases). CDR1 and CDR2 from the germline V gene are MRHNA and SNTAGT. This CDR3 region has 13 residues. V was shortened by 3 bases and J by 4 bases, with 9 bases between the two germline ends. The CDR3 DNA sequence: TGTGCCAGCAGTGAGGCCAGGGCCACTGAAGCTTTCTTT. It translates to CASSEARATEAFF.

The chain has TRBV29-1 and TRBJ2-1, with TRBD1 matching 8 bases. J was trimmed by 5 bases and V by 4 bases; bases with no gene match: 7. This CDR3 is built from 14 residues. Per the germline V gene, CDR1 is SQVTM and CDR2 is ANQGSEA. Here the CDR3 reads CSVGTGTGNNEQFF. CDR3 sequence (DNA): TGCAGCGTTGGGACAGGGACGGGAAACAATGAGCAGTTCTTC.

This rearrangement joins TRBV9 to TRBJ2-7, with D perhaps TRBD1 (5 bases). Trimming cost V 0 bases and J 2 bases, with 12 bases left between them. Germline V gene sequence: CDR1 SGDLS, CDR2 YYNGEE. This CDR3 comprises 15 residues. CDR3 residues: CASSVEGRGTYEQYF. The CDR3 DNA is TGTGCCAGCAGCGTAGAGGGGCGCGGTACCTACGAGCAGTACTTC.

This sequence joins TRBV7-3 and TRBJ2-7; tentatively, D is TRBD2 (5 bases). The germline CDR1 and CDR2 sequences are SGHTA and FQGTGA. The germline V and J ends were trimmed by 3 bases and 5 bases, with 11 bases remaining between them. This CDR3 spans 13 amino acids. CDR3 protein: CASSFYEGHEQYF. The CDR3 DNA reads TGTGCCAGCAGCTTCTATGAGGGCCACGAGCAGTACTTC.

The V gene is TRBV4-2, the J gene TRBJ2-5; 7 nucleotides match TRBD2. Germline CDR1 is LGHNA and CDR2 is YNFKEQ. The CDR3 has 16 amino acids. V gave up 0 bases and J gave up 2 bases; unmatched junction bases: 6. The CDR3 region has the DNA TGTGCCAGCAGCCAAGATCCAGCGGGGCCACAAGAGACCCAGTACTTC. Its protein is CASSQDPAGPQETQYF.

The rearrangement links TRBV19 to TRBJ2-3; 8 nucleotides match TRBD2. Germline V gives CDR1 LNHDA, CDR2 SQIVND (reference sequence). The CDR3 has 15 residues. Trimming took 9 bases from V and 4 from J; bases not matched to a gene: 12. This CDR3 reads CASTVGAGGADTQYF. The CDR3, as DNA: TGTGCCAGCACAGTAGGGGCGGGAGGCGCAGATACGCAGTATTTT. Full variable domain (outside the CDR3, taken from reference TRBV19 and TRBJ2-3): DGGITQSPKYLFRKEGQNVTLSCEQNLNHDAMYWYRQDPGQGLRLIYYSQIVNDFQKGDIAEGYSVSREKKESFPLTVTSAQKNPTAFYLCASTVGAGGADTQYFGPGTRLTVL.

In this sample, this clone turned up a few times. CDR3 DNA sequence: TGTGCCAGCAGCTTATCCCCCTACAGGGCTGACTACGAGCAGTACTTC. The encoded protein is CASSLSPYRADYEQYF. The chain couples TRBV7-9 to TRBJ2-7, with TRBD1 as a possible D gene (6 bases). The CDR3 contains 16 residues. Germline V CDR1 and CDR2: SEHNR, FQNEAQ (reference sequence). V was pared by 2 bases and J by 3 bases, with 17 bases between.

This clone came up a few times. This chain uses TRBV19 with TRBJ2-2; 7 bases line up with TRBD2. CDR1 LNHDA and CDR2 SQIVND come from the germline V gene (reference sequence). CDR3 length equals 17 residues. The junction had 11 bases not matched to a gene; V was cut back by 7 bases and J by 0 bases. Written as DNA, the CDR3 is TGTGCCAGTACCCTGGTATTGGGAGGGTCGAACACCGGGGAGCTGTTTTTT. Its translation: CASTLVLGGSNTGELFF.

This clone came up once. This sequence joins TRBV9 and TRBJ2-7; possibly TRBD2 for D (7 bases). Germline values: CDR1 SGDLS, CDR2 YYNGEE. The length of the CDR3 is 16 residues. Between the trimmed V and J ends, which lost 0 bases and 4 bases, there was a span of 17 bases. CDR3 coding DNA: TGTGCCAGCAGCGTAGTATCTCGGGGGGCAATATACGAGCAGTACTTC. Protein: CASSVVSRGAIYEQYF.

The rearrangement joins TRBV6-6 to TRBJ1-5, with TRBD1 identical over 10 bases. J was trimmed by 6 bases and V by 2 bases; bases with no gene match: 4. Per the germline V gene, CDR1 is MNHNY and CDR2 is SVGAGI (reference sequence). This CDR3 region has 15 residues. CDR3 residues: CASSYGTGDSQPQHF. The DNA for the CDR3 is TGTGCCAGCAGTTACGGGACAGGGGACAGTCAGCCCCAGCATTTT.

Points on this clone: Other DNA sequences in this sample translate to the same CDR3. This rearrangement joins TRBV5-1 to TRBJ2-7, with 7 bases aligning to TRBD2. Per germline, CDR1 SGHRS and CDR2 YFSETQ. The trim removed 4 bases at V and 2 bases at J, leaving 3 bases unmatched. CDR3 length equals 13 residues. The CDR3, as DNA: TGCGCCAGCAGCGATGGACTAGCCTACGAGCAGTACTTC. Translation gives CASSDGLAYEQYF.

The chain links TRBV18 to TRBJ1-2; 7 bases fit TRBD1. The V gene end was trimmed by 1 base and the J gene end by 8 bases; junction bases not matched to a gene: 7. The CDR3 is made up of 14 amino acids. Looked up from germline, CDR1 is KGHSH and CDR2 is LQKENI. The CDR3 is CASSPLDTGEGYTF. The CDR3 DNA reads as TGTGCCAGCTCACCACTCGATACAGGGGAGGGCTACACCTTC.

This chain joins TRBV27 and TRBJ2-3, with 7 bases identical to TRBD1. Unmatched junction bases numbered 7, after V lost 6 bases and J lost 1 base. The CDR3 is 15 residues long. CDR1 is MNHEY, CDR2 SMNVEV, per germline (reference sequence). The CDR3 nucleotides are TGTGCCAGCAGGATCGGACAGGCGGGCACAGATACGCAGTATTTT. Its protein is CASRIGQAGTDTQYF.

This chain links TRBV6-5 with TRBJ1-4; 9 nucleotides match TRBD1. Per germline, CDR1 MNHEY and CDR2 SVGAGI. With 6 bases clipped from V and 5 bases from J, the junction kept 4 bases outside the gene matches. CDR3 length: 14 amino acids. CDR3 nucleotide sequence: TGTGCCAGCAGCCCCGACAGGGGGAATGAAAAACTGTTTTTT. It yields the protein CASSPDRGNEKLFF.

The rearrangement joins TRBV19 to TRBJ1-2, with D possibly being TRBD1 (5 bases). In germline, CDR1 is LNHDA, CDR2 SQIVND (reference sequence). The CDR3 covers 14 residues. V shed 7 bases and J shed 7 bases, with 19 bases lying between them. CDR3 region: CASTERGREFGYTF. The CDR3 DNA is TGTGCCAGTACCGAGCGGGGCAGGGAATTTGGCTACACCTTC.